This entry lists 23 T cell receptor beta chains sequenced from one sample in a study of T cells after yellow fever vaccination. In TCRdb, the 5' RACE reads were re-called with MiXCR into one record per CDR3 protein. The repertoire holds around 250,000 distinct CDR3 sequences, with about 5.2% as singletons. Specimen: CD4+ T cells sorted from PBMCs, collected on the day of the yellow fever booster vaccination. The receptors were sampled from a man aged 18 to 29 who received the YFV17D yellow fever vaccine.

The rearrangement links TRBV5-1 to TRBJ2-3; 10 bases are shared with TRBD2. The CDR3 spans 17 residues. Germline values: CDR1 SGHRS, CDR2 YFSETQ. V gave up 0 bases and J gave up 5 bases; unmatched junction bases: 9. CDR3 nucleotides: TGCGCCAGCAGCTTGGTGGCGAGCGGGGGGGCCGGAGATACGCAGTATTTT. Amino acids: CASSLVASGGAGDTQYF.

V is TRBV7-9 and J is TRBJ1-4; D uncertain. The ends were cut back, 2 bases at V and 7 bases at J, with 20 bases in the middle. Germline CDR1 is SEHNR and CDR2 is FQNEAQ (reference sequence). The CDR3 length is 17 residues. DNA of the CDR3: TGTGCCAGCAGCTTATATCGTACCTTCGAATTGTCTGAAAAACTGTTTTTT. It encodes CASSLYRTFELSEKLFF.

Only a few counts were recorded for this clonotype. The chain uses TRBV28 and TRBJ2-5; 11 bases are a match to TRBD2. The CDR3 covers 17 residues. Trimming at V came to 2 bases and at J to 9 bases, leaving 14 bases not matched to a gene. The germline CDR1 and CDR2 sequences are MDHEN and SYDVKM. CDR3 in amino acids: CASSLLVAGGTSGAQYF. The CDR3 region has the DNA TGTGCCAGCAGTTTACTAGTAGCGGGGGGGACAAGTGGGGCCCAGTACTTC.

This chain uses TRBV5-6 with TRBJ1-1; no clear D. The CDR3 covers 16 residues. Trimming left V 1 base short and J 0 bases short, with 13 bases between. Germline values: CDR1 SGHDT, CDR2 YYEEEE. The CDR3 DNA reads TGTGCCAGCAGCTTGAAAACAACCCGATTGAACACTGAAGCTTTCTTT. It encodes CASSLKTTRLNTEAFF.

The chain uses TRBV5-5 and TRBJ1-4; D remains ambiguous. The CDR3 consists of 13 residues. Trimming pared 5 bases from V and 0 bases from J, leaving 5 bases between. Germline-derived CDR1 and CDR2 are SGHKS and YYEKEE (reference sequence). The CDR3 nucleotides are TGTGCCAGCAGATACACAACTAATGAAAAACTGTTTTTT. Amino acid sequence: CASRYTTNEKLFF.

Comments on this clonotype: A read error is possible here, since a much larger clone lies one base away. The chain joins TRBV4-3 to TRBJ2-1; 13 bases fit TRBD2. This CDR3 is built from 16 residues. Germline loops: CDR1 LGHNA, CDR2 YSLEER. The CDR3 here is CASSQTGTSGVNGQFF. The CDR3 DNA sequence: TGCGCCAGCAGCCAAACCGGGACTAGCGGGGTTAATGGGCAGTTCTTC.

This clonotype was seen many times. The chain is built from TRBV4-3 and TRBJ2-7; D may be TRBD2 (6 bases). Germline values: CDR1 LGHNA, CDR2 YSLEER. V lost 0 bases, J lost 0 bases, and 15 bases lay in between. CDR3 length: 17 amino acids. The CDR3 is CASSQEAGTRVSYEQYF. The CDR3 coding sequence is TGCGCCAGCAGCCAAGAAGCGGGTACAAGGGTCTCCTACGAGCAGTACTTC.

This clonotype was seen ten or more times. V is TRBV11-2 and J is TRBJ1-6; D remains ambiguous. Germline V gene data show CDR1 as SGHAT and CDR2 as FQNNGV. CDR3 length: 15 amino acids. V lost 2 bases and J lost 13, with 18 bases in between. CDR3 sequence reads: CASSLSLEGYRPLHF. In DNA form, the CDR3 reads TGTGCCAGCAGCTTATCGTTGGAGGGTTATCGGCCCCTCCACTTT. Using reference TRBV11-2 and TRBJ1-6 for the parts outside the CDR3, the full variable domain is EAGVAQSPRYKIIEKRQSVAFWCNPISGHATLYWYQQILGQGPKLLIQFQNNGVVDDSQLPKDRFSAERLKGVDSTLKIQPAKLEDSAVYLCASSLSLEGYRPLHFGNGTRLTVT.

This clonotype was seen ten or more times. CDR3 in DNA: TGTGCCAGCAGTATACCCGGGACTAGCGGGGCGCAGACCCAGTACTTC. Translating gives CASSIPGTSGAQTQYF. The chain employs TRBV14 and TRBJ2-5; TRBD2 matches 13 bases. Germline-derived CDR1 and CDR2 are SGHDN and FVKESK. This CDR3 is built from 16 residues. After removal of 6 bases from V and 6 bases from J, the junction contained 10 bases not matched to a gene.

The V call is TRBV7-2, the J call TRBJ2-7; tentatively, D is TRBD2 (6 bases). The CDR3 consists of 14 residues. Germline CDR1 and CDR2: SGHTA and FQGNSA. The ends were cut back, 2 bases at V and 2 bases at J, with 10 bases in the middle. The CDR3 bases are TGTGCCAGCAGCTTAATGGGGGGAACCTACGAGCAGTACGTC. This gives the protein CASSLMGGTYEQYV.

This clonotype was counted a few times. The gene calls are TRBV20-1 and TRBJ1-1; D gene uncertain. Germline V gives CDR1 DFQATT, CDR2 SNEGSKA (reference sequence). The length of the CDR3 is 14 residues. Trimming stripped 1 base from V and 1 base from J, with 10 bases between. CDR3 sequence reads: CSARVGRTNTEAFF. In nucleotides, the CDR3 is TGCAGTGCTAGAGTAGGGAGGACGAACACTGAAGCTTTCTTT.

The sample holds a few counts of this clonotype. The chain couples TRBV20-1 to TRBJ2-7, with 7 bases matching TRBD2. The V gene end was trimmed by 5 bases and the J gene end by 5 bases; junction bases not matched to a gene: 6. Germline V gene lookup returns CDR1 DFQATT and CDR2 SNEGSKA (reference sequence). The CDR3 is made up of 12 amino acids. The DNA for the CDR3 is TGCAGTGCTCCCGGCGGGAGACACGAGCAGTACTTC. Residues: CSAPGGRHEQYF.

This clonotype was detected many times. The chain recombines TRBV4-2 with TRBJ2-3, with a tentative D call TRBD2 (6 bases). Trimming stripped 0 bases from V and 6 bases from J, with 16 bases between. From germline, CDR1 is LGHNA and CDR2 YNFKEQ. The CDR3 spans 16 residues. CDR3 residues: CASSQDAGRGTDTQYF. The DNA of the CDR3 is TGTGCCAGCAGCCAAGACGCGGGACGGGGTACCGATACGCAGTATTTT.

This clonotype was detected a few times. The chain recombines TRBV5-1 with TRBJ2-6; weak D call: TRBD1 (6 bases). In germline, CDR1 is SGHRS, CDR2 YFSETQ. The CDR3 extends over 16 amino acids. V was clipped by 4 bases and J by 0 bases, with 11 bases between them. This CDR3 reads CASSLQGFSGANVLTF. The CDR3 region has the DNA TGCGCCAGCAGCCTACAGGGATTCTCTGGGGCCAACGTCCTGACTTTC.

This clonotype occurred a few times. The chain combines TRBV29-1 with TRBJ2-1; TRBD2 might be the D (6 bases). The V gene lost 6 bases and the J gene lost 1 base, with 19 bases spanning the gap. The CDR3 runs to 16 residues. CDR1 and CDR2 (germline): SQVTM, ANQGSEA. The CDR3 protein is CSVTMEGSGSYNEQFF. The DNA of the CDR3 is TGCAGCGTCACCATGGAGGGGTCCGGGTCCTACAATGAGCAGTTCTTC.

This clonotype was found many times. The chain's CDR3 is CSVADTGGENQPQHF. CDR3 sequence (DNA): TGCAGCGTTGCCGATACGGGGGGAGAGAATCAGCCCCAGCATTTT. The rearrangement joins TRBV29-1 to TRBJ1-5, with D possibly matching TRBD1 (5 bases). Germline CDR1 and CDR2: SQVTM and ANQGSEA. Trimming left V 4 bases short and J 4 bases short, with 17 bases between. The length of the CDR3 is 15 residues.

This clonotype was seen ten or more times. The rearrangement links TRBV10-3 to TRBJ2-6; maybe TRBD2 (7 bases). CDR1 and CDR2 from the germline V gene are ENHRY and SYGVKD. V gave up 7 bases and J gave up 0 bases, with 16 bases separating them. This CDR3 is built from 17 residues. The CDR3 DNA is TGTGCCATCACCGGGGGGCCAAATTTCTCTGGGGCCAACGTCCTGACTTTC. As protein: CAITGGPNFSGANVLTF.

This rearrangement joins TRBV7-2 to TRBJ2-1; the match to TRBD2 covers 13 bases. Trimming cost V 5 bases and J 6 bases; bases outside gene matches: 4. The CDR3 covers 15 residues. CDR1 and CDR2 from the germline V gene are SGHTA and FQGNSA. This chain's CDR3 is CASSPGTSGVNEQFF. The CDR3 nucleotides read TGTGCCAGCAGCCCAGGGACTAGCGGGGTCAATGAGCAGTTCTTC.

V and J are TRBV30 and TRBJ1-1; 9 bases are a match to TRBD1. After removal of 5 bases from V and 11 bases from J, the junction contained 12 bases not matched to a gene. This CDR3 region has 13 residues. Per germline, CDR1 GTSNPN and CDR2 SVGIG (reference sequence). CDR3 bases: TGTGCCTGGGGACAGGGGCCGGGTCCGGGGGCTTTCTTT. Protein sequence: CAWGQGPGPGAFF.

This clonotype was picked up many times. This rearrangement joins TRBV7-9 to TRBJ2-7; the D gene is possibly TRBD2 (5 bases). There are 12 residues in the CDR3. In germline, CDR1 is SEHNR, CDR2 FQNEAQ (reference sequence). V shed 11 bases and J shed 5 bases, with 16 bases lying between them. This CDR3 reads CAALTGSDEQYV. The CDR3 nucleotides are TGTGCCGCCCTCACGGGGTCGGACGAGCAGTACGTC.

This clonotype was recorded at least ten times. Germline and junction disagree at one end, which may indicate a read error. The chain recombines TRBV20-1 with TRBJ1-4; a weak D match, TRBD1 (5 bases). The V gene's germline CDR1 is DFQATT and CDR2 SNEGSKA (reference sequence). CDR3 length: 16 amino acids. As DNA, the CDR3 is TGCAGTGCTAGAGATCTTAAGACGACAGCCTACGAAAAACTTTTTTTT. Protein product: CSARDLKTTAYEKLFF.

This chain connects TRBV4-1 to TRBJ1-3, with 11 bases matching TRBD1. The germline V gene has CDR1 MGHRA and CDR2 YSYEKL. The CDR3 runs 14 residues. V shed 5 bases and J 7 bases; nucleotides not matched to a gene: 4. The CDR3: CASSDGTGGNTIYF. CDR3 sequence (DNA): TGCGCCAGCAGCGACGGGACAGGGGGGAACACCATATATTTT.

CDR3 DNA sequence: TGCGCCAGCAGCTTGGAAGGGGACAGCTATCAGCCCCAGCATTTT. It translates to CASSLEGDSYQPQHF. This chain uses TRBV5-1 with TRBJ1-5, with TRBD1 matching over 7 bases. The CDR3 extends over 15 amino acids. V was pared by 0 bases and J by 5 bases, with 5 bases of the junction left unmatched. In germline, CDR1 is SGHRS, CDR2 YFSETQ.